The TCR beta chain described here comes from a study of CD8 T cells in ankylosing spondylitis. Regarding the study as a whole: Seemingly characteristic of ankylosing spondylitis blood was a TCR beta motif consisting of roughly 8 highly homologous variants. CD8+ by phenotype, disease-linked clones were relatively rare in peripheral blood. Some motif variants were previously reported in reactive arthritis synovial fluid and blood. Reportedly, matched ankylosing spondylitis synovial fluid was significantly enriched for disease-linked clones.

In making TCR beta libraries, quantitative 5'-RACE with molecular barcodes was used. TCRdb used MiXCR to reprocess the 5' RACE reads, holding one entry per CDR3 protein. The table shows fewer than 500,000 distinct CDR3 sequences, with around 20% occurring only once. CDR1 DFQATT and CDR2 SNEGSKA come from the germline V gene (reference sequence). V trimming: 1 base; J trimming: 5 bases; junction bases outside the gene matches: 8. This CDR3 region has 15 residues. This clonotype occurred many times. The antigen is undetermined. The TCR sequence derives from a male donor with ankylosing spondylitis. The chain joins TRBV20-1 to TRBJ2-5; 9 positions match TRBD2. The sequenced material came from blood, either unsorted or a sorted T cell fraction (not recorded which). CDR3 loop: CSARALAGWVETQYF. CDR3 in DNA: TGCAGTGCTAGAGCTCTAGCGGGATGGGTGGAGACCCAGTACTTC.